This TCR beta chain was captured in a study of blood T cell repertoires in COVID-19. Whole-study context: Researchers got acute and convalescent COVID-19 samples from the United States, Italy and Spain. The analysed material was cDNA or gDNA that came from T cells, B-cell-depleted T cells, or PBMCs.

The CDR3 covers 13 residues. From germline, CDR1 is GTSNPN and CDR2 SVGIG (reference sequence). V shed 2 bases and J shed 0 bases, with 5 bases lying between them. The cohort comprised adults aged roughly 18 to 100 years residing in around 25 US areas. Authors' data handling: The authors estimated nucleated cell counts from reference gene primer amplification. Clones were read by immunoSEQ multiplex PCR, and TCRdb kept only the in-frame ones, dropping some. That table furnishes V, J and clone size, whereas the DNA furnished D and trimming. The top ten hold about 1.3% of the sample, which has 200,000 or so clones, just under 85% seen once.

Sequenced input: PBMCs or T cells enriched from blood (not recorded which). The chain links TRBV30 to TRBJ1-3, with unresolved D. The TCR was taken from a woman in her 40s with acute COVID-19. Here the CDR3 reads CAWSPNSGNTIYF. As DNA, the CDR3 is TGTGCCTGGAGTCCCAACTCTGGAAACACCATATATTTT. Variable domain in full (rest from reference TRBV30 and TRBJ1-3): SQTIHQWPATLVQPVGSPLSLECTVEGTSNPNLYWYRQAAGRGLQLLFYSVGIGQISSEVPQNLSASRPQDRQFILSSKKLLLSDSGFYLCAWSPNSGNTIYFGEGSWLTVV.